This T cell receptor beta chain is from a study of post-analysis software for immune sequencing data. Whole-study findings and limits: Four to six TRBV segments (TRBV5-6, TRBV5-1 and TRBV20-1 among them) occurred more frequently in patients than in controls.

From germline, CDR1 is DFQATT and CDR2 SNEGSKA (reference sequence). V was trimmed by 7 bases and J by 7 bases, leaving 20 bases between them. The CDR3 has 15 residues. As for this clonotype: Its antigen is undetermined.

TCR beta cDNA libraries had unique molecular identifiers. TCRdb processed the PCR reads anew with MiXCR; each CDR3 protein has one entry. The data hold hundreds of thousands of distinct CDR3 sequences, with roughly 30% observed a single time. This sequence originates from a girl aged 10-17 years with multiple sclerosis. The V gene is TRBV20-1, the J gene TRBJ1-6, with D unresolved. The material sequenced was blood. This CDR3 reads CSGEEASRANSPLHF. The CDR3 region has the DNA TGCAGTGGCGAGGAGGCTTCTAGGGCGAATTCACCCCTCCACTTT.